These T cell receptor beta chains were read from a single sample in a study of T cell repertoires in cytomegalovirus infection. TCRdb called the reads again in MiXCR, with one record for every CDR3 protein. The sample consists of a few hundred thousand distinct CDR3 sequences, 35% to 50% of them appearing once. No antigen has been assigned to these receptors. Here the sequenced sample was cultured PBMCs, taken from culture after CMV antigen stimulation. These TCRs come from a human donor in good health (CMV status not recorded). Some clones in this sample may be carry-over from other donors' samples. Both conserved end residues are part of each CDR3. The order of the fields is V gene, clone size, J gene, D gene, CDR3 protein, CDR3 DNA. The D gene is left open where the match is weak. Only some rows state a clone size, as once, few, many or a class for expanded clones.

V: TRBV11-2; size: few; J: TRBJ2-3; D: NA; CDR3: CASSLFAGTSLGQQYF; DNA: TGTGCCAGCAGCTTATTCGCGGGGACCTCCTTAGGACAGCAGTATTTT
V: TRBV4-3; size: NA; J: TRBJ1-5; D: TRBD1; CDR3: CASSLFWTGDGNQPQHF; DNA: TGCGCCAGCAGCCTATTTTGGACAGGGGACGGCAATCAGCCCCAGCATTTT
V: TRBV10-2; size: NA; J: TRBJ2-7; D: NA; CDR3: CASSESQGGDSYEQYF; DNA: TGCGCCAGCAGTGAGTCCCAGGGCGGGGACTCCTACGAGCAGTACTTC
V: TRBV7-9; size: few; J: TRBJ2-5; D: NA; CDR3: CASSSQASRETQYF; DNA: TGTGCCAGCAGCTCCCAGGCCAGCCGGGAGACCCAGTACTTC
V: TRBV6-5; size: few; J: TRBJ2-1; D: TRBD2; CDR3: CASTTPGLVRYNEQFF; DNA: TGTGCCAGCACCACACCGGGACTAGTACGCTACAATGAGCAGTTCTTC
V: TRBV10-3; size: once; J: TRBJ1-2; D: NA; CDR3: CAIMHQGNYGYTF; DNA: TGTGCCATCATGCATCAGGGAAACTATGGCTACACCTTC
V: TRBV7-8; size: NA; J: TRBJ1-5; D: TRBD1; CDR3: CASSLRDRMWQPQHF; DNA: TGTGCCAGCAGCTTAAGGGACAGAATGTGGCAGCCCCAGCATTTT
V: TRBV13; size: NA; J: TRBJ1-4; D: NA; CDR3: CASSGQAANEKLFF; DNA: TGTGCCAGCAGCGGTCAGGCAGCCAATGAAAAACTGTTTTTT
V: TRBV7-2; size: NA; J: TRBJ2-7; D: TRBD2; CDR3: CASSSTSRPYEQYF; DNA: TGTGCCAGCAGCTCGACTAGCCGACCCTACGAGCAGTACTTC
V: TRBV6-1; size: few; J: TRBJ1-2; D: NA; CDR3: CASSTRTDSKNYGYTF; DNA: TGTGCCAGCAGTACCCGGACGGACAGCAAGAACTATGGCTACACCTTC
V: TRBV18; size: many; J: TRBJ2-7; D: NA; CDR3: CASSPGTNYEQYF; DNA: TGTGCCAGCTCACCGGGGACAAATTACGAGCAGTACTTC
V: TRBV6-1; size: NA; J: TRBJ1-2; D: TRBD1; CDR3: CASSEETGGASYGYTF; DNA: TGTGCCAGCAGTGAAGAGACAGGGGGCGCTTCTTATGGCTACACCTTC
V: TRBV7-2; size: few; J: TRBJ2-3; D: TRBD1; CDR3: CASSLGRGTRDRGSTDTQYF; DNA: TGTGCCAGCAGCTTAGGGCGGGGGACACGGGACAGGGGAAGCACAGATACGCAGTATTTT
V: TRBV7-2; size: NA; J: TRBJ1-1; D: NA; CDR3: CASSLASTHTEAFF; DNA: TGTGCCAGCAGCTTAGCCAGCACCCACACTGAAGCTTTCTTT
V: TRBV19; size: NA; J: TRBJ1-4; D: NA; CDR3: CASSIGTVTNEKLFF; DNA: TGTGCCAGTAGTATAGGAACAGTAACTAATGAAAAACTGTTTTTT
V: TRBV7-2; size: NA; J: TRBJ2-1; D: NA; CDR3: CASSSDASEQFF; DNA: TGTGCCAGCAGCAGTGACGCTTCGGAGCAGTTCTTC
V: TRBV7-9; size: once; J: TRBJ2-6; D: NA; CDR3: CACSGAGAGANVLTF; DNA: TGTGCCTGCTCGGGGGCGGGTGCTGGGGCCAACGTCCTGACTTTC
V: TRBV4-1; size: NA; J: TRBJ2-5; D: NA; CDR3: CASSQDYGTHQETQYF; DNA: TGCGCCAGCAGCCAAGATTACGGGACCCACCAAGAGACCCAGTACTTC
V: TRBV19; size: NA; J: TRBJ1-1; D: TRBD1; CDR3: CASNTTGVNTEAFF; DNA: TGTGCCAGTAACACGACAGGGGTTAACACTGAAGCTTTCTTT
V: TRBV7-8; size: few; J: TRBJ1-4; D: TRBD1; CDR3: CASSLPRQGTTNEKLFF; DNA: TGTGCCAGCAGCTTGCCGCGACAGGGGACGACTAATGAAAAACTGTTTTTT
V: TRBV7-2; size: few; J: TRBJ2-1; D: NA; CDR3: CASSPRGSNEQFF; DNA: TGTGCCAGCAGCCCCCGGGGAAGCAATGAGCAGTTCTTC
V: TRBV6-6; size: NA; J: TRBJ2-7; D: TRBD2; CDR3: CAILGLARYEQYF; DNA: TGTGCCATTCTGGGACTAGCGCGCTACGAGCAGTACTTC
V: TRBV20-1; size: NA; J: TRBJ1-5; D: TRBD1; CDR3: CSASEGQYNQPQHF; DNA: TGCAGTGCTAGTGAGGGACAGTACAATCAGCCCCAGCATTTT
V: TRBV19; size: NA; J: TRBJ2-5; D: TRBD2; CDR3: CASSIVLAGRETQYF; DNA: TGTGCCAGTAGTATAGTACTAGCGGGGAGAGAGACCCAGTACTTC
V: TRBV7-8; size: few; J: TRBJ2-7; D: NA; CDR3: CASSSGEGFVYEQYF; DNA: TGTGCCAGCAGCTCCGGTGAGGGGTTCGTGTACGAGCAGTACTTC
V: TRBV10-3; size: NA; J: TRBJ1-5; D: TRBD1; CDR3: CAIGDRENQPQHF; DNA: TGTGCCATTGGGGACAGAGAGAATCAGCCCCAGCATTTT